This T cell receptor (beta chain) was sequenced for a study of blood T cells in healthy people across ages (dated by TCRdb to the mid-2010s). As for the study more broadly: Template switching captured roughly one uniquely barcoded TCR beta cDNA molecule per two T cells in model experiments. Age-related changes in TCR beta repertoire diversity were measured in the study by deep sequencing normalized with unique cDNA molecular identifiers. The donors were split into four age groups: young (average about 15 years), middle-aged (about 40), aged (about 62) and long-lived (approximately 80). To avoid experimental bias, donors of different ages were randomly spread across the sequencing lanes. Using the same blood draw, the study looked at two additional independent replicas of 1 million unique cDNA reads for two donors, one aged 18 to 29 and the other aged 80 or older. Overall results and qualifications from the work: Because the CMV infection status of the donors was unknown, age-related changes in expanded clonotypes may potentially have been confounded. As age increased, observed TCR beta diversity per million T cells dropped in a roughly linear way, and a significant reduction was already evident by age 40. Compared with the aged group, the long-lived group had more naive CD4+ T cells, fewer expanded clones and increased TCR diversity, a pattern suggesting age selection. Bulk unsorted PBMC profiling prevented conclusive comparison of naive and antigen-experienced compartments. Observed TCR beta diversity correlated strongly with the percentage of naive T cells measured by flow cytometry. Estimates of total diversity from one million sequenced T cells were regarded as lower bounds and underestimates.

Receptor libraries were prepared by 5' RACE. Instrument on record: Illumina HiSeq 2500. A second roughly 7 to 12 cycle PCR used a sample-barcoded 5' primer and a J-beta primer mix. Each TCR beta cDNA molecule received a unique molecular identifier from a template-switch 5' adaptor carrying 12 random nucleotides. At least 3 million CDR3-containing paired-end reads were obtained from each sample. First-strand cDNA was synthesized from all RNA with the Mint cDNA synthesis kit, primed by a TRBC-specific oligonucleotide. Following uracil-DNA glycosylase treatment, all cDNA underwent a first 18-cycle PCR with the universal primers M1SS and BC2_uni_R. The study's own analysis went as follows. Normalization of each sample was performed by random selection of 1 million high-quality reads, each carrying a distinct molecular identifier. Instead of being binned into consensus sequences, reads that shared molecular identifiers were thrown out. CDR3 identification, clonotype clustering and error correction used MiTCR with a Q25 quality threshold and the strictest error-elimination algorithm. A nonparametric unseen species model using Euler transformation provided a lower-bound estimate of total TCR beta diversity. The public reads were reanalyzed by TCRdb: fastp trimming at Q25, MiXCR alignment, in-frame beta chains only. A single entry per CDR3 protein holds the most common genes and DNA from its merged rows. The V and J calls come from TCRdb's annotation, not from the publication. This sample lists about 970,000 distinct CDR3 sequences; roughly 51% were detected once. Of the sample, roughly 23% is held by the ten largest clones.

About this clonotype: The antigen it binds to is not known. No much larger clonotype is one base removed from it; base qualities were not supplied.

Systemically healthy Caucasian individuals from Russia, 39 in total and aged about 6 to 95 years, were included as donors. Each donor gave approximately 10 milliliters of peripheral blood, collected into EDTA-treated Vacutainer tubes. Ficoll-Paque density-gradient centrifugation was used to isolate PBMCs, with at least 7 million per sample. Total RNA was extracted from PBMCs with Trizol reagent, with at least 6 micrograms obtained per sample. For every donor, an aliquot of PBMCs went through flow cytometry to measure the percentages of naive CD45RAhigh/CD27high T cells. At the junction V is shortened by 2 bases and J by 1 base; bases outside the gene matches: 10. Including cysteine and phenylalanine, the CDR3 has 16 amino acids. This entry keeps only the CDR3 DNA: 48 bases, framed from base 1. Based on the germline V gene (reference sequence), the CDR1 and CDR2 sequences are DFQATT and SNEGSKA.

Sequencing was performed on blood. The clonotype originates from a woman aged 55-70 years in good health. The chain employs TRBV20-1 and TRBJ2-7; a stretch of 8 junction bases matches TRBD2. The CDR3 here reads CSARPIGIAGSYEQYF. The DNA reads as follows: TGCAGTGCTAGACCCATTGGAATAGCGGGGTCCTACGAGCAGTACTTC.